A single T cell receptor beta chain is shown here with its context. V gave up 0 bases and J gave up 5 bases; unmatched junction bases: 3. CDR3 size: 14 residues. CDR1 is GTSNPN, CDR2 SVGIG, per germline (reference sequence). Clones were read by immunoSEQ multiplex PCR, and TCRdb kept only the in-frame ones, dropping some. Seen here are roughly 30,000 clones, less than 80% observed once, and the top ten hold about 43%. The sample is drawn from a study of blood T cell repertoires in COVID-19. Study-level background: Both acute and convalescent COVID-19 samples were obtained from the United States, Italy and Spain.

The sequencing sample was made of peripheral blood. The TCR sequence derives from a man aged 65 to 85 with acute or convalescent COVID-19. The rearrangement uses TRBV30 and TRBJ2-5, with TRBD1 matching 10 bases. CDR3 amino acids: CAWSVGTGAETQYF. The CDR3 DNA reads TGTGCCTGGAGTGTAGGGACAGGGGCCGAGACCCAGTACTTC.